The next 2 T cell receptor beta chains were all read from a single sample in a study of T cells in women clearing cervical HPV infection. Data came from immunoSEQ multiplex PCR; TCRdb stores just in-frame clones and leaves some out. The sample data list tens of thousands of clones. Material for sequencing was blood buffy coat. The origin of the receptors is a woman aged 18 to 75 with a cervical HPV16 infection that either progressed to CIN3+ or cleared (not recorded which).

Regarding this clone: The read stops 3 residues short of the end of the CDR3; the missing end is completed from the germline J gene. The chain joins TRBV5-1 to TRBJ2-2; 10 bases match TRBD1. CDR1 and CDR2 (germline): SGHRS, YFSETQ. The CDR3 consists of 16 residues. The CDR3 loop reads CASSPGGQGFGSPLFF. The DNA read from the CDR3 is TGCGCCAGCAGCCCTGGGGGACAGGGGTTCGGCTCACCG. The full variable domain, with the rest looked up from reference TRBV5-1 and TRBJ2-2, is KAGVTQTPRYLIKTRGQQVTLSCSPISGHRSVSWYQQTPGQGLQFLFEYFSETQRNKGNFPGRFSGRQFSNSRSEMNVSTLELGDSALYLCASSPGGQGFGSPLFFGEGSRLTVL.

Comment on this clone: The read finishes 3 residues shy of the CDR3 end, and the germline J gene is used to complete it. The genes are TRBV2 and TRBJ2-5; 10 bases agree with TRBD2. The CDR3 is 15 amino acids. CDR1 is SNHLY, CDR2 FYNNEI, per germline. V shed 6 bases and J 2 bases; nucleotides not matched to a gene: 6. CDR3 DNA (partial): TGTGCCAGCAGCACTGGGACTAGCGAGCAAGAGACC. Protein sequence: CASSTGTSEQET. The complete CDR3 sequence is CASSTGTSEQETQYF. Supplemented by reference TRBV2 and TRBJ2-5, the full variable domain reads EPEVTQTPSHQVTQMGQEVILRCVPISNHLYFYWYRQILGQKVEFLVSFYNNEISEKSEIFDDQFSVERPDGSNFTLKIRSTKLEDSAMYFCASSTGTSEQETQYFGPGTRLLVL.